Presented here are 2 T cell receptor beta chains from one specimen sequenced in a study of low-dose radiotherapy and immunotherapy resistance in tumors. Priming of first-strand cDNA relied on TRAV- and TRBV-specific primers (covering alpha and beta chains). For amplifying TCRs, the PCR ran for about 22 cycles with Phusion, which was used together with a constant-region primer and the adapter on the V primers. Each CDR3 protein is one row after TCRdb ran MiXCR on the reads. Of 75,000 to 95,000 distinct CDR3 sequences detected, 20% to 25% appear once; the ten largest clones hold 9.5% to 15%. This sample's time point: after trial treatment. Described treatment: LDRT plus nivolumab, ipilimumab, low-dose cyclophosphamide and aspirin (RACIN trial). The source was PBMCs, collected after low-dose radiotherapy plus immunotherapy. These receptors all stem from a female donor with ovarian cancer.

Turning to this clonotype: A read error likely explains this, since a far larger clone differs by one base. The rearrangement uses TRBV7-6 and TRBJ1-1, with 8 bases fitting TRBD1. CDR1 is SGHVS, CDR2 FNYEAQ, per germline. V shed 5 bases, J shed 6 bases, and the junction held 5 bases outside the gene matches. The CDR3 extends over 13 amino acids. CDR3 sequence: CASSLVGQAEAFF. The CDR3 DNA follows: TGTGCCAGCAGCCTCGTGGGACAGGCTGAAGCTTTCTTT.

This clonotype was picked up many times. This chain connects TRBV4-1 to TRBJ1-3; 10 bases align to TRBD1. The CDR3 extends over 16 amino acids. The junction had 2 bases not matched to a gene; V was cut back by 1 base and J by 2 bases. The germline V gene has CDR1 MGHRA and CDR2 YSYEKL. The CDR3 loop is CASSQAGTGAGNTIYF. The CDR3 region has the DNA TGCGCCAGCAGCCAAGCCGGGACAGGGGCTGGAAACACCATATATTTT.